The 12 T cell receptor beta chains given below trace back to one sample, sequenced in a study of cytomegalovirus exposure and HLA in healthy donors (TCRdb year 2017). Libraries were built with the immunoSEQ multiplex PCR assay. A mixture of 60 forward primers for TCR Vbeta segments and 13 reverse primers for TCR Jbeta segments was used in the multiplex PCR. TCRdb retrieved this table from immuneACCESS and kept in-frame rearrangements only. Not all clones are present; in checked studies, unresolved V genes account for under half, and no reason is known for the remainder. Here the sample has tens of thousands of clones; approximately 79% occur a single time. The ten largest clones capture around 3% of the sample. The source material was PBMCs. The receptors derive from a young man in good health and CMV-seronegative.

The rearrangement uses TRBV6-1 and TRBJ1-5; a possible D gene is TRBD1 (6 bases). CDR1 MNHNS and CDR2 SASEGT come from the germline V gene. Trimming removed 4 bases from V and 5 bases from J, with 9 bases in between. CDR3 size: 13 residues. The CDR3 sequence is CASSGTVDQPQHF. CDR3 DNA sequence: TGTGCCAGCAGTGGGACAGTGGATCAGCCCCAGCATTTT.

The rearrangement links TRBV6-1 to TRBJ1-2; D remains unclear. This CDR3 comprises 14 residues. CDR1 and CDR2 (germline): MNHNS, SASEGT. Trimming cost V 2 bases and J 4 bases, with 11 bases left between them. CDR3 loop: CASSEPPNSYGYTF. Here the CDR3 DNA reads TGTGCCAGCAGTGAACCCCCGAATAGCTATGGCTACACCTTC.

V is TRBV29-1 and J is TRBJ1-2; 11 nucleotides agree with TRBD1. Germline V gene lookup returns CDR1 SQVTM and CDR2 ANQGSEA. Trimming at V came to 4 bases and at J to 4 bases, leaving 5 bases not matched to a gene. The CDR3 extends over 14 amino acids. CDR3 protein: CSVGWTGGSYGYTF. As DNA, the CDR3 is TGCAGCGTTGGTTGGACAGGGGGCAGCTATGGCTACACCTTC.

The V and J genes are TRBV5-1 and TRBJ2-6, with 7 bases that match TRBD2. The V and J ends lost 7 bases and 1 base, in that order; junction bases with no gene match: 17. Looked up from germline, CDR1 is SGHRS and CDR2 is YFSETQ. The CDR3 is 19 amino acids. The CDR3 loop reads CASFSGLGESWSGANVLTF. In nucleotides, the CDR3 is TGCGCCAGCTTTTCAGGACTAGGAGAATCTTGGTCTGGGGCCAACGTCCTGACTTTC.

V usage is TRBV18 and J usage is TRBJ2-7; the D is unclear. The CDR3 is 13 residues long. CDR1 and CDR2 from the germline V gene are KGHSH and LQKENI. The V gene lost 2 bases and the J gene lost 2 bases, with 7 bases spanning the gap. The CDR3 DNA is TGTGCCAGCTCACCAGCCAGAACCTACGAGCAGTACTTC. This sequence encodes CASSPARTYEQYF.

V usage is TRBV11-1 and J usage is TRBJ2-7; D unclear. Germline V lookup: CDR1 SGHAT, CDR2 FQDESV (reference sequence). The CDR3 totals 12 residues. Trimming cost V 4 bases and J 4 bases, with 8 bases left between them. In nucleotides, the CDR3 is TGTGCCAGCAGCTCTACAGTGTACGAGCAGTACTTC. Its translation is CASSSTVYEQYF.

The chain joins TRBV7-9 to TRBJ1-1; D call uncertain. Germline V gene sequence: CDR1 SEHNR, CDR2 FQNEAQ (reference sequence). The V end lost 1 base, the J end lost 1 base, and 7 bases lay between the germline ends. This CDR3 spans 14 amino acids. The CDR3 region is CASSLVSGNTEAFF. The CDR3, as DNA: TGTGCCAGCAGCTTAGTGTCAGGGAACACTGAAGCTTTCTTT. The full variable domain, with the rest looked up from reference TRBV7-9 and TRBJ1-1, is DTGVSQNPRHKITKRGQNVTFRCDPISEHNRLYWYRQTLGQGPEFLTYFQNEAQLEKSRLLSDRFSAERPKGSFSTLEIQRTEQGDSAMYLCASSLVSGNTEAFFGQGTRLTVV.

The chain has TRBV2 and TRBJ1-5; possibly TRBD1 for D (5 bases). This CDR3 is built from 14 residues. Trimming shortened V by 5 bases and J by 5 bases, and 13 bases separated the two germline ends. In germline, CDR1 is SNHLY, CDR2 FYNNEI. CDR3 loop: CASSSQGNDQPQHF. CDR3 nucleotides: TGTGCCAGCAGTTCGCAGGGTAACGATCAGCCCCAGCATTTT.

As DNA, the CDR3 is TGTGCCAGAGGGGACGAGCAGTACTTC. Encoded protein: CARGDEQYF. The rearrangement joins TRBV3-1 (or the pseudogene TRBV3-2) to TRBJ2-7; a weak D match, TRBD1 (5 bases). V gave up 9 bases and J gave up 5 bases, with 5 bases separating them. The CDR3 is made up of 9 amino acids. Germline values: CDR1 LGHDT, CDR2 YNNKEL (reference sequence).

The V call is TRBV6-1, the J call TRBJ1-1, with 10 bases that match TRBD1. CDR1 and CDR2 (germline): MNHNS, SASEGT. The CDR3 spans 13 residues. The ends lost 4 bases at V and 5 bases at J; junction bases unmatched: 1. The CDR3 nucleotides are TGTGCCAGCAGTGGACAGGGGGCTACTGAAGCTTTCTTT. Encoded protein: CASSGQGATEAFF.

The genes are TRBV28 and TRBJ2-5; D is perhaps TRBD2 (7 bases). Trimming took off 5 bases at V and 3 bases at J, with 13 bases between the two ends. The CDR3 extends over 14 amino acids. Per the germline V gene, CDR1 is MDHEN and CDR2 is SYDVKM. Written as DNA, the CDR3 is TGTGCCAGCAGTAAGGGGGGGGGAAAAGAGACCCAGTACTTC. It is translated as CASSKGGGKETQYF.

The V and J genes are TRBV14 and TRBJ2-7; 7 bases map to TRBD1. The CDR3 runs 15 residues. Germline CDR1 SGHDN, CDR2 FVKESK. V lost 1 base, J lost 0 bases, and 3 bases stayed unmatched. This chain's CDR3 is CASSQGDSYSYEQYF. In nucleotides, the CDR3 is TGTGCCAGCAGCCAAGGGGACAGTTACTCCTACGAGCAGTACTTC.